This T cell receptor beta chain comes out of a study of T cell responses to AZD1222 COVID-19 vaccine. General observations from the study: A mostly white British donor set with more females was recruited, and clonal diversity was possibly underestimated. Baseline serology detected seropositivity in only 5 or 6 AZD1222 recipients. The peak T cell response came first, and repertoires were sampled only after it.

Remarks on this clone: Antigen: not known.

Method: immunoSEQ multiplex PCR; TCRdb's copy keeps in-frame clones and lacks some. The profile shows more than 85,000 clones, about 90% of them singletons. Trimming took off 6 bases at V and 1 base at J, with 6 bases between the two ends. The CDR3 totals 13 residues. Germline loops: CDR1 ENHRY, CDR2 SYGVKD. The specimen comprised peripheral blood, sampled on day 0 of AZD1222 vaccination. The TCR comes from an adult in good health. V and J are TRBV10-3 and TRBJ1-4; no clear D gene. The DNA for the CDR3 is TGTGCCATCAGCTGGGGAACTAATGAAAAACTGTTTTTT. Translation: CAISWGTNEKLFF.